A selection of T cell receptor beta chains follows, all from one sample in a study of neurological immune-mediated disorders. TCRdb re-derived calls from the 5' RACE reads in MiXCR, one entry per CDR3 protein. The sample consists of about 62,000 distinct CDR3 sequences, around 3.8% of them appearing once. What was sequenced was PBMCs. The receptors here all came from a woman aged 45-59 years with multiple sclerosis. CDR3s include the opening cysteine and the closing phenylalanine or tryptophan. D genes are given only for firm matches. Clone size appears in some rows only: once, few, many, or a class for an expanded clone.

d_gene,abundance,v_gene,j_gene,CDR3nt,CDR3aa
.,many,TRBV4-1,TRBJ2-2,TGCGCCAGCAGGAGGACTATCCCGAACACCGGGGAGCTGTTTTTT,CASRRTIPNTGELFF
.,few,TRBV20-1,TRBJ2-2,TGCAGTGCTAGGGATCTGTTTAGCCCGAACACCGGGGAGCTGTTTTTT,CSARDLFSPNTGELFF
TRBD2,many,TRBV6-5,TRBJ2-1,TGTGCCAGCAGTTACCTCTCAGCGGGAGGCTTCTACAATGAGCAGTTCTTC,CASSYLSAGGFYNEQFF
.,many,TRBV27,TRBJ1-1,TGTGCCAGCAGTACCCGACAGTACTCGAACACTGAAGCTTTCTTT,CASSTRQYSNTEAFF
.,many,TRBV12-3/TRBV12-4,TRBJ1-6,TGTGCCAGCAGTTTTCAAAGGGAGATAGGGTCACCCCTCCACTTT,CASSFQREIGSPLHF
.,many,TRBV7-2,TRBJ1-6,TGTGCCAGCAGGATACAACAGGCTTCACCCCTCCACTTT,CASRIQQASPLHF
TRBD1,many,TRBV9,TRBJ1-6,TGTGCCAGCAGCGCCCGGGACAGGGATTCACCCCTCCACTTT,CASSARDRDSPLHF
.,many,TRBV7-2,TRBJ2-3,TGTGCCAGCAGCTTATTGAGGATAGATACGCAGTATTTT,CASSLLRIDTQYF
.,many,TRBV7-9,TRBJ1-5,TGTGCCAGCAGCTTAGGGGCAGCCAATCAGCCCCAGAATTTT,CASSLGAANQPQNF
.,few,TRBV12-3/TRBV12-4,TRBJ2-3,TGTGCCAGCAGTCCGGTCCGCTTCACAGATACGCAGTATTTT,CASSPVRFTDTQYF
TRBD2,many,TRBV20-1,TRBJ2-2,TGCAGTGCTAGAGTCCCGGGACTAGCGGGATCCGGGGAGCTGTTTTTT,CSARVPGLAGSGELFF
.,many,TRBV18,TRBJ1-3,TGTGCCAGCTCGCCCTCCTCTCTCTCTGGAAACACCATATATTTT,CASSPSSLSGNTIYF
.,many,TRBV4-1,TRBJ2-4,TGCGCCAGCAGCCAAGGGACAACCAAAAACATTCAGTACTTC,CASSQGTTKNIQYF
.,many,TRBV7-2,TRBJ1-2,TGTGCCAGCAGCTTCCCCGATTATGGCTACACCTTC,CASSFPDYGYTF
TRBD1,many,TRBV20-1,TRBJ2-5,TGCAGTGCTAGAGGGGACAGGTTCGAGACCCAGTACTTC,CSARGDRFETQYF
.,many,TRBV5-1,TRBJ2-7,TGCGCCAGCAGCTTGGGGATTAGCGGCAACTCCTACGAGCAGTACTTC,CASSLGISGNSYEQYF
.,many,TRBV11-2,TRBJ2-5,TGTGCCAGCAGCTCCATAAGAGGTACCATGGCCCAGTACTTC,CASSSIRGTMAQYF
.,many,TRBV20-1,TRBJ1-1,TGCAGTGCTAGAGATCCGGGGGGCGCCGACACTGAAGCTTTCTTT,CSARDPGGADTEAFF
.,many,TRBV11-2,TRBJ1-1,TGTGCCAGCAGCGCCAGGACCGTATTCCAGAGAACTGAAGCTTTCTTT,CASSARTVFQRTEAFF
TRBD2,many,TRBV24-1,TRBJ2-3,TGTGCCACCAGGCAGGGGACTAGCGGGCCGAACACAGATACGCAGTATTTT,CATRQGTSGPNTDTQYF
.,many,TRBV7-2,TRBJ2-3,TGTGCCAGCAGCCACCCCAAGGCAGATACGCAGTATTTT,CASSHPKADTQYF
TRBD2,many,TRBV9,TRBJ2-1,TGTGCCAGCAGCTTGCGGGAGGGTAATGAGCAGTTCTTC,CASSLREGNEQFF
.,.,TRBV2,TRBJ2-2,TGTGCCAGCAGTAGGGGAGCGGCAGGGAACACCGGGGAGCTGTTTTTT,CASSRGAAGNTGELFF
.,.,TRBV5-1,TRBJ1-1,TGCGCCAGCAGCCCGGGGTCAGGGGACACTGAAGCTTTCTTT,CASSPGSGDTEAFF
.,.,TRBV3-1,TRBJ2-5,TGTGCCAGCAGCTCCCGACAGCCCCAAGAGACCCAGTACTTC,CASSSRQPQETQYF
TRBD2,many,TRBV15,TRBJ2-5,TGTGCCACCAGCCTCGGGAGGCGGGAGACCCAGTACTTC,CATSLGRRETQYF
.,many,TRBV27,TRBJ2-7,TGTGCCAGCAGTTTCGACAGGTCCTACGAGCAGTACTTC,CASSFDRSYEQYF
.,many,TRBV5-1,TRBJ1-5,TGCGCCAGCAGCTTCGGGGGAGACAATCAGCCCCAGAATTTT,CASSFGGDNQPQNF
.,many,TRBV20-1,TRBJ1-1,TGCAGTGCTAGAGAACCCGGGACCTATGGGAACACTGAAGCTTTCTTT,CSAREPGTYGNTEAFF
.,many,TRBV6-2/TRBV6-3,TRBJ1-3,TGTGCCAGCAGATACGAAGGGGCCTCTGGAAACACCATATATTTT,CASRYEGASGNTIYF
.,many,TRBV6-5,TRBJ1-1,TGTGCCAGCAGTTACTTAAGGGGCGGCGGGAACACTGAAGCTTTCTTT,CASSYLRGGGNTEAFF
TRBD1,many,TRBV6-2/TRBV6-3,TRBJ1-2,TGTGCCACCAATCAACCGGACAGGGTTCCCTCTGGCTACACCTTC,CATNQPDRVPSGYTF
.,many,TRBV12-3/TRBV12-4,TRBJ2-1,TGTGCCAGCAGTTTAAGGCAAACTGAGCAGTTCTTC,CASSLRQTEQFF